This T cell receptor (beta chain) was identified during a study of vaccination and CD4 T cells after COVID-19. Noted treatment: roughly 11-day PBMC culture with coronavirus spike peptide pools or control peptides (ViraFEST assay). ViraFEST enlarged antigen-specific T cell populations with peptide pools and afterwards sequenced TCRs. At the Johns Hopkins FTIC core, DNA taken from cultured CD4+ T cells was sequenced by way of the Oncomine TCR Beta short-read assay. TCRdb fed the PCR reads into MiXCR, producing one record per CDR3 protein. The sample lists some 20,000 distinct CDR3 sequences, 40% occurring once. Points on this clonotype: The antigen remains undetermined.

The CDR3 extends over 15 amino acids. V dropped 2 bases and J dropped 5 bases, with 15 bases sitting between them. Germline V gene sequence: CDR1 MDHEN, CDR2 SYDVKM. This specimen consisted of CD4+ T cells from blood, cultured in vitro, obtained after SARS-CoV-2 vaccination. The clonotype was recovered from a human donor who had recovered from COVID-19. The J gene is TRBJ1-1, the V gene TRBV28; weak D call: TRBD1 (5 bases). CDR3 nucleotide sequence: TGTGCCAGCAGTTTACTTGGGGCAGGGAATACTGAAGCTTTCTTT. Translated, it gives CASSLLGAGNTEAFF.